This T cell receptor (beta chain) was documented in a study of cytomegalovirus exposure and HLA in healthy donors. Details on this clone: Its antigen is unknown.

PCR primers comprised 60 Vbeta and 13 Jbeta primers. In the authors' workflow: As a later analysis found, there were approximately 80 million unique TCR beta chains, of which roughly 11 million were shared. Produced via immunoSEQ multiplex PCR; TCRdb's table is partial and in-frame only. V and J calls and clone size are copied from that table; D and trimming were computed from the DNA. The table includes some 140,000 clones, approximately 80% detected once. The J segment lost 1 base and the V segment lost 5 bases, leaving 2 bases of the junction unmatched. Germline lookup yields CDR1 ENHRY and CDR2 SYGVKD. The CDR3 length is 14 residues. General study results and limits: Later analysis revealed greater clonal expansion in HLA-associated TCR beta chains than in equally common others. A later analysis revealed that TCR association rates differed between HLA loci, peaking at DRB1 and bottoming out at HLA-C. The authors later found most CMV-associated TCR beta chains appeared HLA-restricted.

The receptor's source is a male donor in good health and CMV-seropositive. The sequenced sample was PBMCs. V and J are TRBV10-3 and TRBJ1-3, with TRBD1 matching 7 bases. The CDR3, as DNA: TGTGCCATCAGTCCACAGGGGTCTGGAAACACCATATATTTT. As protein: CAISPQGSGNTIYF.